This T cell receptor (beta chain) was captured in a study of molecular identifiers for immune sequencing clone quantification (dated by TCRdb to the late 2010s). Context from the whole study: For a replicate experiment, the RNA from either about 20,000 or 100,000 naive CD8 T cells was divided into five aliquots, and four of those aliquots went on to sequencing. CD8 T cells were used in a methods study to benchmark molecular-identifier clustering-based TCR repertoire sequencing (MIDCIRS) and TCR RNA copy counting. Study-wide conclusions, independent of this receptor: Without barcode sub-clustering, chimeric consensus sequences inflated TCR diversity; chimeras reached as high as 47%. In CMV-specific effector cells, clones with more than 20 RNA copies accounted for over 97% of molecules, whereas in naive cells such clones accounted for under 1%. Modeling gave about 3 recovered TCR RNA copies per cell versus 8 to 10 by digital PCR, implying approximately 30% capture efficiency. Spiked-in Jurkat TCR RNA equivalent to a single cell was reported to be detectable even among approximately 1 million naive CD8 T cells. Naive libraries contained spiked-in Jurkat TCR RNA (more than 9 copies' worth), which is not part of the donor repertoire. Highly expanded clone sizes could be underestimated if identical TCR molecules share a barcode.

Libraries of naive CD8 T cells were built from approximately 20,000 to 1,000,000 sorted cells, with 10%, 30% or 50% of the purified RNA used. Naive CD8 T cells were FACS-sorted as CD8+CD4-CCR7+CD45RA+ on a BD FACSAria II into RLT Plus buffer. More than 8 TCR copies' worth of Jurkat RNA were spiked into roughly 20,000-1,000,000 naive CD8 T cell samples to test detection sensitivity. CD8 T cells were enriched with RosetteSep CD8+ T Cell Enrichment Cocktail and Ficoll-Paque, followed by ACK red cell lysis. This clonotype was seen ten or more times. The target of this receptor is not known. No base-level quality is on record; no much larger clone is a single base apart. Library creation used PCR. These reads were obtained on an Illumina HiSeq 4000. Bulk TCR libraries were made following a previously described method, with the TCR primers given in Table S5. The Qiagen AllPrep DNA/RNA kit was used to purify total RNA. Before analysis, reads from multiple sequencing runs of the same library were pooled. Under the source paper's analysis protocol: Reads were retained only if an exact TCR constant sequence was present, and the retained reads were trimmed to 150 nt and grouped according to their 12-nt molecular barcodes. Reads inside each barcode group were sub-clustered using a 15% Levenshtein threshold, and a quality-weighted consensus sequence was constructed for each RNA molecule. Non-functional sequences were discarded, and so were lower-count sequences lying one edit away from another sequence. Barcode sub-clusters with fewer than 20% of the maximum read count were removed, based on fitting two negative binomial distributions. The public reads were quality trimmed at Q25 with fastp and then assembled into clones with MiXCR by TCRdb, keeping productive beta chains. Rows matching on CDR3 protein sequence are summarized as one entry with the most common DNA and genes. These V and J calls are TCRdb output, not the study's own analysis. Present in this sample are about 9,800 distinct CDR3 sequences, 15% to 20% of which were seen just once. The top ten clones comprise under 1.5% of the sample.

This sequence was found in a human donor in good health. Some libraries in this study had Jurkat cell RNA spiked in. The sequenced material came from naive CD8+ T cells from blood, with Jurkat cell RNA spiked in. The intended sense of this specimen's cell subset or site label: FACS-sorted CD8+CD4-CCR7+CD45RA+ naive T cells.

The nucleotides are TGTGCCAGCAGCTTCCAAGAGACCCAGTACTTC. The resulting protein is CASSFQETQYF. The rearranged segments are TRBV5-8 and TRBJ2-5; no D gene call is confident. The trim is 2 bases for V and 1 base for J, with a gap of 0 bases between the germline ends. The CDR3, cysteine through phenylalanine, is 11 amino acids long. The CDR3 DNA has 33 bases and is translated from base 1. The CDR1 and CDR2 encoded by the germline V gene are SGHTS and YDEGEE.